These 7 T cell receptor beta chains came from one sample sequenced in a study of response to subunit inactivated influenza vaccine. From the RT-PCR reads, TCRdb called clonotypes with MiXCR, one entry per CDR3 protein. The sample carries roughly 700,000 distinct CDR3 sequences, around 14% recorded once. Sequences were derived from PBMCs from blood, sampled roughly 15 days before vaccination. The source of these receptors is a man aged 50 or older who received an inactivated influenza vaccine.

This clonotype has ten or more counts. The chain couples TRBV6-5 to TRBJ2-1, with D possibly TRBD2 on 5 matching bases. The CDR3 consists of 17 residues. Per the germline V gene, CDR1 is MNHEY and CDR2 is SVGAGI. V lost 2 bases, J lost 2 bases, and 16 bases lay in between. The CDR3 DNA reads as TGTGCCAGCAGTTACAAGTCCACTAGGGTCCCCTACAATGAGCAGTTCTTC. Protein sequence: CASSYKSTRVPYNEQFF.

This clonotype was observed a few times. The chain uses TRBV15 and TRBJ2-3; D remains unclear. V dropped 1 base and J dropped 4 bases, with 9 bases sitting between them. The CDR3 extends over 14 amino acids. CDR1 is LNHNV and CDR2 is YYDKDF in the germline V gene (reference sequence). CDR3 in DNA: TGTGCCACCAGCAGAGCTCGGGCCGCAGATACGCAGTATTTT. Amino acids: CATSRARAADTQYF.

A few counts support this clonotype. The genes are TRBV12-3 or TRBV12-4 and TRBJ2-5; 7 nucleotides match TRBD1. The CDR3 covers 14 residues. Trimming at V came to 6 bases and at J to 4 bases, leaving 8 bases not matched to a gene. CDR3 sequence reads: CASSQTGTLETQYF. The CDR3, as DNA: TGTGCCAGCAGCCAGACAGGGACCTTAGAGACCCAGTACTTC.

This clonotype was seen more than once but under ten times. The chain uses TRBV5-1 and TRBJ1-5; perhaps TRBD1 as D (6 bases). This CDR3 spans 14 amino acids. V was cut by 4 bases and J by 6 bases, with 14 bases left in between. CDR1 and CDR2 (germline): SGHRS, YFSETQ. For the CDR3, the DNA is TGCGCCAGCAGCCCGAGCACAGGGAGTCAGCCCCAGCATTTT. Its protein product is CASSPSTGSQPQHF. The full variable domain, rest sourced from reference TRBV5-1 and TRBJ1-5, is KAGVTQTPRYLIKTRGQQVTLSCSPISGHRSVSWYQQTPGQGLQFLFEYFSETQRNKGNFPGRFSGRQFSNSRSEMNVSTLELGDSALYLCASSPSTGSQPQHFGDGTRLSIL.

This clonotype was seen only once. V is TRBV20-1 and J is TRBJ1-1; TRBD1 might be the D (5 bases). This CDR3 is 11 amino acids long. Trimming took off 0 bases at V and 9 bases at J, with 8 bases between the two ends. Germline CDR1 is DFQATT and CDR2 is SNEGSKA (reference sequence). The CDR3 region has the DNA TGCAGTGCTAGAGAAGGGACTAAAGCTTTCTTT. Its protein product is CSAREGTKAFF.

The CDR3 DNA sequence: TGCAGTGCTAGCCCCCCCCAGGCCTACGAGCAGTACTTC. This translates into CSASPPQAYEQYF. This chain joins TRBV20-1 and TRBJ2-7, with D uncertain. The CDR3 has 13 residues. The germline V gene encodes CDR1 DFQATT and CDR2 SNEGSKA (reference sequence). Trimming took off 3 bases at V and 2 bases at J, with 11 bases between the two ends.

This clonotype showed up just a few times. This chain joins TRBV5-1 and TRBJ2-3, with a weak D call TRBD2 (5 bases). The CDR3 length is 14 residues. The germline V and J ends were trimmed by 5 bases and 5 bases, with 15 bases remaining between them. Per germline, CDR1 SGHRS and CDR2 YFSETQ. The CDR3 DNA sequence: TGCGCCAGCAGAACCACTAGAGCAGGAGATACGCAGTATTTT. Protein: CASRTTRAGDTQYF. The full variable domain, with the rest looked up from reference TRBV5-1 and TRBJ2-3, is KAGVTQTPRYLIKTRGQQVTLSCSPISGHRSVSWYQQTPGQGLQFLFEYFSETQRNKGNFPGRFSGRQFSNSRSEMNVSTLELGDSALYLCASRTTRAGDTQYFGPGTRLTVL.